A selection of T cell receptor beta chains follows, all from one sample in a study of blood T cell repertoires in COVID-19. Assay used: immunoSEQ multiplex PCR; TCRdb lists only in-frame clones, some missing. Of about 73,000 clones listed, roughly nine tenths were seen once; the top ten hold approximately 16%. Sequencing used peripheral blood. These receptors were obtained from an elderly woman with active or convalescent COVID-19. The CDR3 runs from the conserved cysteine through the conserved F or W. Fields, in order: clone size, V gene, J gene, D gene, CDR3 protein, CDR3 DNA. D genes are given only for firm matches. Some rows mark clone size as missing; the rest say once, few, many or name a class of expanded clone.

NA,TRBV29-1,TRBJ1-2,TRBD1,CSGKTGEGYTF,TGCAGCGGGAAGACAGGGGAAGGCTACACCTTC
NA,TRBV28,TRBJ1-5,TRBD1,CASRQDRDHQPQHF,TGTGCCAGCAGGCAGGACAGGGACCATCAGCCCCAGCATTTT
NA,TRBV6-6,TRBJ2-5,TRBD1,CASSYSRQGETQYF,TGTGCCAGCAGTTACTCGAGACAGGGAGAGACCCAGTACTTC
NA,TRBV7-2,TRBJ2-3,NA,CASSGDLKSTDTQYF,TGTGCCAGCAGCGGAGACTTGAAGAGCACAGATACGCAGTATTTT
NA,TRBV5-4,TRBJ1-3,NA,CASSTPRGDTIYF,TGTGCCAGCAGTACACCCAGGGGAGACACCATATATTTT
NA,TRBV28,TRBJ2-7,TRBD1,CASKGTGIYEQYF,TGTGCCAGCAAAGGGACAGGAATCTACGAGCAGTACTTC
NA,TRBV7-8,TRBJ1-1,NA,CASSLTVTMSTEAFF,TGTGCCAGCAGCTTAACAGTAACAATGAGCACTGAAGCTTTCTTT
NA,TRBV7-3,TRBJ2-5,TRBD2,CASSWGGRKETQYF,TGTGCCAGCAGCTGGGGGGGAAGAAAAGAGACCCAGTACTTC
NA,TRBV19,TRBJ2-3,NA,CASNGPNTDTQYF,TGTGCCAGTAATGGGCCTAACACAGATACGCAGTATTTT
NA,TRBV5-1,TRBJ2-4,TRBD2,CASSTGGPDIQYF,TGCGCCAGCAGCACGGGGGGGCCTGACATTCAGTACTTC
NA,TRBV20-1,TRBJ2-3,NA,CSATTDTQYF,TGCAGTGCTACTACAGATACGCAGTATTTT
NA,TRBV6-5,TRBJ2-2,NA,CASPSTGANTGELFF,TGTGCCAGCCCTTCGACAGGTGCGAACACCGGGGAGCTGTTTTTT
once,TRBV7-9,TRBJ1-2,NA,CASSFGGKKNYGYTF,TGTGCCAGCAGCTTCGGGGGAAAGAAGAACTATGGCTACACCTTC
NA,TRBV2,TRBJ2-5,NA,CASRGSPGRETQYF,TGTGCCAGCAGGGGGAGTCCTGGGCGGGAGACCCAGTACTTC
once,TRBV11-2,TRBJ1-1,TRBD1,CASSGTGGRMNTEAFF,TGTGCCAGCAGCGGAACAGGGGGCAGGATGAACACTGAAGCTTTCTTT
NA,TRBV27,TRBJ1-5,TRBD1,CASSLDRGRQPQHF,TGTGCCAGCAGTCTAGACAGGGGACGTCAGCCCCAGCATTTT
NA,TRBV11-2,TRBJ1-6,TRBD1,CASSGGTGSNSPLHF,TGTGCCAGCAGCGGGGGGACAGGGTCGAATTCACCCCTCCACTTT
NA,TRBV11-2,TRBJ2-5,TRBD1,CASSMTGGSRETQYF,TGTGCCAGCAGCATGACAGGGGGCTCGAGAGAGACCCAGTACTTC
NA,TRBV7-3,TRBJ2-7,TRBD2,CASSLTGTSGGRYEQYF,TGTGCCAGCAGCTTAACTGGGACTAGCGGGGGTAGGTACGAGCAGTACTTC
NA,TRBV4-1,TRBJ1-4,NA,CASSQEGAATNEKLFF,TGCGCCAGCAGCCAAGAGGGGGCAGCAACTAATGAAAAACTGTTTTTT
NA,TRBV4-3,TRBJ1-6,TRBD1,CASSHDRQGSSYNSPLHF,TGCGCCAGCAGCCACGATAGACAGGGGAGCTCCTATAATTCACCCCTCCACTTT
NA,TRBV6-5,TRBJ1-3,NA,CASRTGSSSGNTIYF,TGTGCCAGCAGGACAGGTTCTAGCTCTGGAAACACCATATATTTT
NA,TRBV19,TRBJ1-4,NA,CASSRVRDNEKLFF,TGTGCCAGTAGTAGAGTTCGGGATAATGAAAAACTGTTTTTT
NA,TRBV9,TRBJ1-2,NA,CASSEDSDYGYTF,TGTGCCAGCAGCGAAGACAGCGACTATGGCTACACCTTC
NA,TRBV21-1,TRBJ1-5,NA,CASSKGGDRVGNQPQHF,TGTGCCAGCAGCAAAGGAGGGGACAGGGTGGGCAATCAGCCCCAGCATTTT
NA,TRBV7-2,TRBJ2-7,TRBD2,CASSGGRAGPSYEQYF,TGTGCCAGCAGCGGGGGGAGGGCAGGTCCCTCCTACGAGCAGTACTTC